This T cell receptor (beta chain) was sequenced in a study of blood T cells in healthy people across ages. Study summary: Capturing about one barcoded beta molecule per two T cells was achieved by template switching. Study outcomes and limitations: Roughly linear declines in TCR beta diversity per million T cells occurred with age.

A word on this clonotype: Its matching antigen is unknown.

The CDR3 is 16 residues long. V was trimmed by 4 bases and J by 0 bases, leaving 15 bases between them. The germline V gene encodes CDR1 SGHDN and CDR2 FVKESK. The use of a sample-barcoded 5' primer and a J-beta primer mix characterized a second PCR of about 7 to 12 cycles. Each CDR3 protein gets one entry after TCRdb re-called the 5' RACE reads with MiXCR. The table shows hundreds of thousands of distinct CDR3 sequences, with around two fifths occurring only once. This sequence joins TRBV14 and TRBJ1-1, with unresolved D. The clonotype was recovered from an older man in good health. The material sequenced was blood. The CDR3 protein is CASSPNINLLNTEAFF. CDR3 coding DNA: TGTGCCAGCAGCCCAAACATAAACCTACTGAACACTGAAGCTTTCTTT.